The source of this T cell receptor beta chain is a study of T cells in Graves' hyperthyroidism and ophthalmopathy. Overall study context: The initial diagnosis was the point when peripheral blood was collected, ahead of any treatment.

Exclusion of a patient resulted from uncontrolled infection, other autoimmune disease, pregnancy or lactation. Fresh peripheral blood, around 10 ml of it, supplied the PBMCs. This clonotype was seen repeatedly, ten times or more. The antigen is undetermined. General study results and limits: Patients with ophthalmopathy were separated from those with stable hyperthyroidism by a 13 V-J model.

Amplification of TCR beta CDR3 regions used RNA as the template. Using the HTBI primer set, a first-round RT-PCR was run on the TCR CDR3. TCRdb analysed the multiplex PCR reads with MiXCR anew, one entry per CDR3 protein. The repertoire includes roughly 500,000 distinct CDR3 sequences, roughly 14% of them detected once, and approximately 5.7% sits in the top ten. The sample consisted of blood. The TCR comes from a woman in her twenties or thirties with Graves' hyperthyroidism that later progressed to Graves' ophthalmopathy.

The CDR3 nucleotides are TGTGCCAGCAGTTACTTCACAGCAACCCTCGATAACTATGGCTACACCTTC. Translation gives CASSYFTATLDNYGYTF. The V and J genes are TRBV6-2 or TRBV6-3 and TRBJ1-2; D is ambiguous. V was trimmed by 1 base and J by 1 base, leaving 16 bases between them. Germline CDR1 reads MNHEY; CDR2 reads SVGEGT. The CDR3 is 17 residues long.